Below, 4 T cell receptor beta chains from the same sample are listed, as sequenced in a study of shared clonotypes between healthy human individuals. TCRdb's table, derived via immunoSEQ multiplex PCR, lists solely in-frame clones and lacks some. Of 180,000 or so clones in the sample, approximately 92% were seen once. The sample comprised naive CD4+ T cells sorted from blood. Subset in this sample: CD45RA+ positively selected. Source of these receptors: a woman in her twenties or thirties in good health.

The rearrangement links TRBV27 to TRBJ1-1; D is undetermined. V shed 0 bases and J shed 3 bases, with 11 bases lying between them. CDR3 length: 15 residues. Germline V gives CDR1 MNHEY, CDR2 SMNVEV (reference sequence). CDR3 coding DNA: TGTGCCAGCAGTTTATCATGGGTGGCGGACACTGAAGCTTTCTTT. Its protein is CASSLSWVADTEAFF.

The V call is TRBV27, the J call TRBJ2-7, with D tentatively TRBD2 (6 bases). CDR3 length equals 14 residues. Germline V gives CDR1 MNHEY, CDR2 SMNVEV (reference sequence). V gave up 4 bases and J gave up 3 bases, with 13 bases separating them. CDR3 residues: CASSYSPSDYEQYF. CDR3 nucleotides: TGTGCCAGCAGTTACTCGCCTAGCGACTACGAGCAGTACTTC.

The chain links TRBV7-9 to TRBJ1-6, with no clear D. The germline V and J ends were trimmed by 6 bases and 7 bases, with 16 bases remaining between them. The germline CDR1 and CDR2 sequences are SEHNR and FQNEAQ (reference sequence). The CDR3 contains 15 residues. The CDR3 spells CASSSGGRSNSPLHF. CDR3 bases: TGTGCCAGCAGTTCAGGAGGCAGGTCGAATTCACCCCTCCACTTT.

The rearrangement uses TRBV11-2 and TRBJ1-5, with 8 bases lining up with TRBD1. In germline, CDR1 is SGHAT, CDR2 FQNNGV. V lost 1 base to trimming and J lost 3 bases; unmatched junction nucleotides: 5. There are 16 residues in the CDR3. CDR3 sequence reads: CASSLGRTGNNQPQHF. CDR3 nucleotides: TGTGCCAGCAGCTTAGGACGGACAGGGAACAATCAGCCCCAGCATTTT.